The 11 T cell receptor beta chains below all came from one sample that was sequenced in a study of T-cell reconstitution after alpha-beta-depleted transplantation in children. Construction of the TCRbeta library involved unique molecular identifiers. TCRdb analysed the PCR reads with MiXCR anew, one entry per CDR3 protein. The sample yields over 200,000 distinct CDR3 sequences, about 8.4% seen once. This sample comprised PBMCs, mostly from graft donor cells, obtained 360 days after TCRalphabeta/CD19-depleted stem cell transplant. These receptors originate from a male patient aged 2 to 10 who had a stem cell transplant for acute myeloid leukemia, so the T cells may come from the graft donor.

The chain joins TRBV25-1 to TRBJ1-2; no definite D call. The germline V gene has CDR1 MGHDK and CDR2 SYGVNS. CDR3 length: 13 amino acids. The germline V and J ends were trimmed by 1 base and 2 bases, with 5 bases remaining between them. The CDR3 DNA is TGTGCCAGCAGTGAATTTTGGAACTATGGCTACACCTTC. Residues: CASSEFWNYGYTF.

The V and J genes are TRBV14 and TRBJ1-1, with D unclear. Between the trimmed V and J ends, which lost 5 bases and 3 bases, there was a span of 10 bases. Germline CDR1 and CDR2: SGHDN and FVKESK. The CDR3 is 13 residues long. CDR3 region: CASSSWRYTEAFF. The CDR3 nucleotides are TGTGCCAGCAGCTCATGGAGGTACACTGAAGCTTTCTTT.

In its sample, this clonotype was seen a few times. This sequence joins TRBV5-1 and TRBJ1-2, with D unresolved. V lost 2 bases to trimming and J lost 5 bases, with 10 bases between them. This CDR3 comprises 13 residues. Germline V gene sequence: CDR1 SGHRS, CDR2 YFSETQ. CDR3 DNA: TGCGCCAGCAGCTTCCAATTTAATTATGGCTACACCTTC. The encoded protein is CASSFQFNYGYTF.

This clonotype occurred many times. CDR3 sequence reads: CSVRLITGRETQYF. In nucleotides, the CDR3 is TGCAGCGTACGTTTGATAACAGGGCGCGAGACCCAGTACTTC. The chain has TRBV29-1 and TRBJ2-5; D may be TRBD1 (6 bases). CDR1 and CDR2 (germline): SQVTM, ANQGSEA. This CDR3 region has 14 residues. V was trimmed by 6 bases and J by 5 bases, leaving 19 bases between them.

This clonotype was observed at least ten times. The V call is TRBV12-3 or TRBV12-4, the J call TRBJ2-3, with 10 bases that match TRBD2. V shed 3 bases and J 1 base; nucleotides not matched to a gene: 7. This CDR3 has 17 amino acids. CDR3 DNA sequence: TGTGCCAGCAGTTTTGCCAGAGGGACTAGCGGCACAGATACGCAGTATTTT. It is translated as CASSFARGTSGTDTQYF.

CDR3: CSVSKGDTQYF. CDR3 sequence (DNA): TGCAGCGTTTCAAAGGGTGATACGCAGTATTTT. V gene TRBV29-1 combines with J gene TRBJ2-3; no clear D. V was clipped by 5 bases and J by 6 bases, with 9 bases between them. The CDR3 runs 11 residues. Looked up from germline, CDR1 is SQVTM and CDR2 is ANQGSEA.

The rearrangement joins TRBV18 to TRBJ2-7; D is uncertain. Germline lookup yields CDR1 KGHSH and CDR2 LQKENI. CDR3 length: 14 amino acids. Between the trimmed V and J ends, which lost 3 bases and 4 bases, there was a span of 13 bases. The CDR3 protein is CASSPRKGVYEQYV. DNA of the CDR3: TGTGCCAGCTCACCCAGAAAAGGAGTTTACGAGCAGTACGTC.

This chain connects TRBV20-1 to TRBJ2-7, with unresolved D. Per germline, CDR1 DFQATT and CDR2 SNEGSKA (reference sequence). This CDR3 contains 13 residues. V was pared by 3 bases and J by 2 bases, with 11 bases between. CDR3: CSASSQVPYEQYF. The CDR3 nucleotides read TGCAGTGCTAGTAGTCAGGTGCCCTACGAGCAGTACTTC.

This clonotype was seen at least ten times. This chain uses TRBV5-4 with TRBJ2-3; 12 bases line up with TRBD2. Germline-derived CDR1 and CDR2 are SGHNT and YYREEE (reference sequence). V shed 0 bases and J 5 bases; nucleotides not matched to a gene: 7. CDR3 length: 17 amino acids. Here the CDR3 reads CASSLGLAGAGGDTQYF. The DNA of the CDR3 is TGTGCCAGCAGCTTGGGACTAGCGGGGGCCGGGGGAGATACGCAGTATTTT.

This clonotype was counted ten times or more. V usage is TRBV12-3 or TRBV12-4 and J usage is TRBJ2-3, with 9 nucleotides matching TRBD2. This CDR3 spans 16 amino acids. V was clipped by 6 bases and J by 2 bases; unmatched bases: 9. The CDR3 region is CASSLRLAAHTDTQYF. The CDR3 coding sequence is TGTGCCAGCAGCCTCAGACTAGCGGCCCACACAGATACGCAGTATTTT.

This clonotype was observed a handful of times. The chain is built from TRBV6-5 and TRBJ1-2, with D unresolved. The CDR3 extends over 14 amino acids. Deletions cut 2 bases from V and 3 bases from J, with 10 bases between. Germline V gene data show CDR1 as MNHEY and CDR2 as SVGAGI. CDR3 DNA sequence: TGTGCCAGCAGTTACCTAGGTTTTTACTATGGCTACACCTTC. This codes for CASSYLGFYYGYTF.